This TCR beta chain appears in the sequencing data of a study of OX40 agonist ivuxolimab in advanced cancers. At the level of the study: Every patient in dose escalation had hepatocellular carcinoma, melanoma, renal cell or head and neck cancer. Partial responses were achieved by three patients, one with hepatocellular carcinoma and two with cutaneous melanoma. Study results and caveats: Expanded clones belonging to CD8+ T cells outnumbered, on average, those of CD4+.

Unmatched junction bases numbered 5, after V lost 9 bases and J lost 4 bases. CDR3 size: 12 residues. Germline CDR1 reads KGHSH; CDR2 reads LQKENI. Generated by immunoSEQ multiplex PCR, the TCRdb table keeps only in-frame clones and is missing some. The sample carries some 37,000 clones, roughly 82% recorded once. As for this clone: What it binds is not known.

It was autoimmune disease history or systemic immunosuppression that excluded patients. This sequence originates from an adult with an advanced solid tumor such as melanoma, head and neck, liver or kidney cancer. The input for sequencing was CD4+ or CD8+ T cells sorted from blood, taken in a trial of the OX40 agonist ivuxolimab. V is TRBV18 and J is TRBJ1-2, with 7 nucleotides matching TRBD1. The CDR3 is CASSRQGYGYTF. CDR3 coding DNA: TGTGCCAGTTCTAGACAGGGCTATGGCTACACCTTC.